The 30 T cell receptor beta chains listed next were all sequenced from one sample in a study of shared clonotypes between healthy human individuals. CD45RO negativity and positive selection for CCR7 defined naive CD8 cells, a population that excluded terminally differentiated effector memory CD45RA+ cells. The table came from immunoSEQ multiplex PCR; TCRdb's copy has only in-frame clones and leaves some out. The sample shows more than 500,000 clones, about 95% of them seen only once. Sequencing used naive CD8+ T cells sorted from blood. These receptors were obtained from a woman aged 25 to 39 in good health.

The chain uses TRBV4-1 and TRBJ1-1; no clear D gene. Germline CDR1 and CDR2: MGHRA and YSYEKL. Trimming stripped 1 base from V and 6 bases from J, with 9 bases between. The CDR3 is 13 residues long. Written as DNA, the CDR3 is TGCGCCAGCAGCCAAGTCAAGGGATCTGAAGCTTTCTTT. Residues: CASSQVKGSEAFF.

This chain connects TRBV2 to TRBJ2-7, with D hard to call. The V end was cut by 2 bases, the J end by 2 bases, with 7 bases between. The CDR3 consists of 13 residues. Germline CDR1 is SNHLY and CDR2 is FYNNEI. The CDR3: CASSELQPYEQYF. CDR3 bases: TGTGCCAGCAGTGAATTACAGCCCTACGAGCAGTACTTC.

The chain is built from TRBV28 and TRBJ2-3, with 7 nucleotides matching TRBD2. V gave up 4 bases and J gave up 5 bases; unmatched junction bases: 6. From germline, CDR1 is MDHEN and CDR2 SYDVKM. The CDR3 covers 14 residues. The CDR3 spells CASSYTAGLDTQYF. The CDR3 bases are TGTGCCAGCAGTTACACAGCGGGACTAGATACGCAGTATTTT.

The chain has TRBV5-5 and TRBJ2-7, with a weak D call TRBD1 (5 bases). Germline assignment: CDR1 SGHKS and CDR2 YYEKEE (reference sequence). This CDR3 contains 15 residues. V was pared by 6 bases and J by 4 bases, with 20 bases between. CDR3 amino acids: CASTYPEAGWYEQYF. CDR3 bases: TGTGCCAGCACCTACCCCGAGGCAGGGTGGTACGAGCAGTACTTC.

This chain joins TRBV11-2 and TRBJ1-2; no clear D gene. Trimming removed 5 bases from V and 7 bases from J, with 17 bases in between. Germline CDR1 reads SGHAT; CDR2 reads FQNNGV. CDR3 length: 14 residues. The CDR3 is CASSPRLGGPGYTF. The CDR3 DNA is TGTGCCAGCAGCCCGAGGTTGGGAGGTCCTGGCTACACCTTC.

Here the CDR3 reads CASGLGKTEAFF. The CDR3 coding sequence is TGTGCTAGTGGTTTGGGGAAGACTGAAGCTTTCTTT. This chain connects TRBV12-5 to TRBJ1-1; D gene ambiguous. Trimming shortened V by 1 base and J by 5 bases, and 5 bases separated the two germline ends. There are 12 residues in the CDR3. In germline, CDR1 is LGHNT, CDR2 FRNRAP.

This chain joins TRBV27 and TRBJ2-7; the match to TRBD2 covers 12 bases. CDR1 MNHEY and CDR2 SMNVEV come from the germline V gene (reference sequence). With 5 bases clipped from V and 4 bases from J, the junction kept 3 bases outside the gene matches. The CDR3 loop spans 14 amino acids. CDR3 sequence: CASSPTSGRYEQYF. CDR3 DNA sequence: TGTGCCAGCAGTCCGACTAGCGGGAGATACGAGCAGTACTTC.

The rearrangement uses TRBV5-4 and TRBJ1-2, with D perhaps TRBD1 (6 bases). CDR3 length: 14 amino acids. CDR1 and CDR2 (germline): SGHNT, YYREEE (reference sequence). V was shortened by 0 bases and J by 3 bases, with 9 bases between the two germline ends. This CDR3 reads CASSLAEGDYGYTF. CDR3 nucleotide sequence: TGTGCCAGCAGCTTGGCCGAGGGGGACTATGGCTACACCTTC. Using reference TRBV5-4 and TRBJ1-2 for the parts outside the CDR3, the full variable domain is ETGVTQSPTHLIKTRGQQVTLRCSSQSGHNTVSWYQQALGQGPQFIFQYYREEENGRGNFPPRFSGLQFPNYSSELNVNALELDDSALYLCASSLAEGDYGYTFGSGTRLTVV.

This chain connects TRBV5-6 to TRBJ2-5; maybe TRBD2 (6 bases). Matching the DNA end better, TRBJ2-7 makes the J call doubtful. Germline CDR1 reads SGHDT; CDR2 reads YYEEEE. This CDR3 has 18 residues. The chain's CDR3 is CASSSPLKLGRLSYEQYF. For the CDR3, the DNA is TGTGCCAGCAGCTCCCCCTTGAAGTTGGGGAGGCTATCCTACGAGCAGTACTTC.

The V call is TRBV27, the J call TRBJ2-1; TRBD1 matches 7 bases. Germline-derived CDR1 and CDR2 are MNHEY and SMNVEV (reference sequence). The CDR3 sequence is 14 residues long. The V gene end was trimmed by 2 bases and the J gene end by 3 bases; junction bases not matched to a gene: 1. CDR3 residues: CASSLRTGYNEQFF. Written as DNA, the CDR3 is TGTGCCAGCAGTTTACGGACAGGCTACAATGAGCAGTTCTTC.

This clone was observed once. The chain uses TRBV5-6 and TRBJ2-5; TRBD1 matches at 11 bases. Germline CDR1 reads SGHDT; CDR2 reads YYEEEE. This CDR3 has 15 amino acids. V lost 0 bases and J lost 6; bases outside the gene matches: 4. CDR3 in amino acids: CASSLGTGGWKTQYF. As DNA, the CDR3 is TGTGCCAGCAGCTTGGGGACAGGGGGCTGGAAGACCCAGTACTTC.

This chain connects TRBV14 to TRBJ2-1, with D unresolved. Germline V gives CDR1 SGHDN, CDR2 FVKESK. This CDR3 contains 16 residues. V lost 0 bases and J 2 bases, leaving 11 bases between the germline ends. This CDR3 is CASSQDLPGPYNEQFF. CDR3 DNA sequence: TGTGCCAGCAGCCAAGATCTCCCCGGACCCTACAATGAGCAGTTCTTC.

The V call is TRBV10-2, the J call TRBJ1-2, with D perhaps matching TRBD1 (6 bases). Trimming stripped 7 bases from V and 6 bases from J, with 21 bases between. Germline CDR1 is WSHSY and CDR2 is SAAADI. CDR3 length: 15 residues. CDR3 residues: CASNPRGGQPDGYTF. In DNA, the CDR3 is TGCGCCAGCAATCCTCGGGGGGGACAACCAGATGGCTACACCTTC.

CDR3 in amino acids: CASSVTGGPYGYTF. The CDR3, as DNA: TGCGCCAGCAGCGTGACAGGGGGACCCTATGGCTACACCTTC. V gene TRBV5-1 combines with J gene TRBJ1-2, with 9 positions matching TRBD1. CDR1 and CDR2 from the germline V gene are SGHRS and YFSETQ. V was clipped by 4 bases and J by 4 bases; unmatched bases: 5. The CDR3 has 14 amino acids.

The chain has TRBV7-2 and TRBJ2-1; 13 bases match TRBD2. CDR1 and CDR2 (germline): SGHTA, FQGNSA. The CDR3 is 15 amino acids. Unmatched junction bases numbered 3, after V lost 1 base and J lost 9 bases. The CDR3 sequence is CASSLDGTSGIEQFF. CDR3 bases: TGTGCCAGCAGCTTAGATGGGACTAGCGGGATTGAGCAGTTCTTC.

The chain has TRBV13 and TRBJ1-5; D is perhaps TRBD1 (5 bases). Germline CDR1 and CDR2: PRHDT and FYEKMQ (reference sequence). There are 14 residues in the CDR3. V was cut by 5 bases and J by 1 base, with 9 bases left in between. The DNA of the CDR3 is TGTGCCAGCAGCCCAGGGAGGAGCAATCAGCCCCAGCATTTT. Its protein product is CASSPGRSNQPQHF.

In the case of this clone: Other DNA sequences in this specimen translate into the identical CDR3. The V gene is TRBV2, the J gene TRBJ2-1; D tentatively reads TRBD1 or TRBD2 (5 bases each). CDR3 length: 11 amino acids. With 6 bases removed from V and 7 bases from J, the gap between germline ends came to 7 bases. Germline V lookup: CDR1 SNHLY, CDR2 FYNNEI. DNA for the CDR3: TGTGCCAGCAGCGAGGGGAATGAGCAGTTCTTC. This translates into CASSEGNEQFF. Based on the CDR3 plus reference TRBV2 and TRBJ2-1, the full variable domain is EPEVTQTPSHQVTQMGQEVILRCVPISNHLYFYWYRQILGQKVEFLVSFYNNEISEKSEIFDDQFSVERPDGSNFTLKIRSTKLEDSAMYFCASSEGNEQFFGPGTRLTVL.

This rearrangement joins TRBV6-5 to TRBJ2-7; D not certain. CDR3 length equals 11 residues. Per germline, CDR1 MNHEY and CDR2 SVGAGI. V was trimmed by 8 bases and J by 4 bases, leaving 9 bases between them. This CDR3 is CASSPFYEQYF. CDR3 coding DNA: TGTGCCAGCTCCCCTTTTTACGAGCAGTACTTC.

The V gene is TRBV28, the J gene TRBJ2-5, with D possibly TRBD2 on 5 matching bases. The better agreement between TRBJ2-7 and the DNA end casts doubt on the J call. Germline CDR1 MDHEN, CDR2 SYDVKM. The CDR3 consists of 14 residues. In DNA, the CDR3 is TGTGCCAGCCGTAGCCCGCGGGTGAGATACGAGCAGTACTTC. Its protein is CASRSPRVRYEQYF.

The rearrangement joins TRBV2 to TRBJ1-2, with D perhaps matching TRBD1 (5 bases). This CDR3 spans 15 amino acids. V lost 0 bases and J lost 4, with 12 bases in between. Germline CDR1 SNHLY, CDR2 FYNNEI. The CDR3 region has the DNA TGTGCCAGCAGTGAAGCGGGGGGGGTAGGCTATGGCTACACCTTC. Protein sequence: CASSEAGGVGYGYTF.

This chain links TRBV27 with TRBJ1-2, with TRBD1 as a possible D gene (6 bases). V was cut by 8 bases and J by 5 bases, with 18 bases left in between. This CDR3 spans 14 amino acids. Germline CDR1 is MNHEY and CDR2 is SMNVEV (reference sequence). CDR3 coding DNA: TGTGCCAGCTCCCGAGAACAGGGTTGGTATGGCTACACCTTC. This codes for CASSREQGWYGYTF.

The chain combines TRBV7-5 with TRBJ2-7; no DNA check was done on the table's D call, TRBD2. TRBV7-5 corresponds to a pseudogene. The CDR3 has 13 residues. This chain's CDR3 is CASNTRTLSEQYF. For the CDR3, the DNA is TGTGCCAGCAACACTAGAACCTTGTCCGAGCAGTACTTC.

The genes are TRBV7-9 and TRBJ2-3; no firm D call. The CDR3 is made up of 16 amino acids. Trimming pared 1 base from V and 6 bases from J, leaving 17 bases between. CDR1 is SEHNR, CDR2 FQNEAQ, per germline (reference sequence). The CDR3 sequence: CASSLGVVEEMDTQYF. DNA of the CDR3: TGTGCCAGCAGCTTAGGAGTGGTTGAGGAGATGGATACGCAGTATTTT.

V usage is TRBV7-9 and J usage is TRBJ2-1; a possible D gene is TRBD1 (5 bases). Trimming removed 8 bases at V and 0 bases at J, with 26 bases between. Per the germline V gene, CDR1 is SEHNR and CDR2 is FQNEAQ (reference sequence). This CDR3 contains 19 residues. CDR3 DNA sequence: TGTGCCAGCGGCCAGGGTTCGGTTGTGACGAGGAGCTCCTACAATGAGCAGTTCTTC. This translates into CASGQGSVVTRSSYNEQFF.

The chain combines TRBV7-8 with TRBJ2-1, with a tentative D call TRBD2 (5 bases). Per germline, CDR1 SGHVS and CDR2 FQNEAQ. CDR3 length: 17 amino acids. V lost 3 bases to trimming and J lost 3 bases, with 18 bases between them. The CDR3 nucleotides are TGTGCCAGCAGCTTTTCCCGGGATAACACCTACTACAATGAGCAGTTCTTC. Translating it yields CASSFSRDNTYYNEQFF.

The chain has TRBV28 and TRBJ2-3; TRBD2 agrees at 7 bases. Trimming took 1 base from V and 4 from J; bases not matched to a gene: 5. This CDR3 has 15 residues. From germline, CDR1 is MDHEN and CDR2 SYDVKM. The CDR3 loop is CASSLSAGDSDTQYF. In DNA form, the CDR3 reads TGTGCCAGCAGTTTATCGGCGGGAGATTCAGATACGCAGTATTTT.

This clone was seen only once. This chain connects TRBV28 to TRBJ2-7; 8 bases line up with TRBD2. With 5 bases clipped from V and 7 bases from J, the junction kept 7 bases outside the gene matches. Germline V gene sequence: CDR1 MDHEN, CDR2 SYDVKM. The CDR3 loop spans 13 amino acids. CDR3 residues: CASSLLAAHEQYF. The CDR3 DNA reads as TGTGCCAGCAGTCTACTAGCGGCCCATGAGCAGTACTTC. Variable domain in full (rest from reference TRBV28 and TRBJ2-7): DVKVTQSSRYLVKRTGEKVFLECVQDMDHENMFWYRQDPGLGLRLIYFSYDVKMKEKGDIPEGYSVSREKKERFSLILESASTNQTSMYLCASSLLAAHEQYFGPGTRLTVT.

The V gene is TRBV19, the J gene TRBJ1-1, with a tentative D call TRBD1 (5 bases). This CDR3 is built from 14 residues. The germline V gene encodes CDR1 LNHDA and CDR2 SQIVND (reference sequence). V gave up 3 bases and J gave up 1 base, with 9 bases separating them. The CDR3 loop is CASSMGGANTEAFF. Written as DNA, the CDR3 is TGTGCCAGTAGTATGGGGGGAGCGAACACTGAAGCTTTCTTT.

The chain is built from TRBV7-2 and TRBJ2-7, with D possibly being TRBD1 or TRBD2 (5 bases each). V lost 5 bases to trimming and J lost 0 bases, with 8 bases between them. The CDR3 runs 13 residues. Germline V gene data show CDR1 as SGHTA and CDR2 as FQGNSA. The chain's CDR3 is CASSDGTSYEQYF. The CDR3 DNA reads as TGTGCCAGCAGCGACGGGACCTCCTACGAGCAGTACTTC.

The chain employs TRBV5-1 and TRBJ1-4; no definite D call. The V and J ends lost 5 bases and 0 bases respectively, with 11 bases between them. The V gene's germline CDR1 is SGHRS and CDR2 YFSETQ. This CDR3 comprises 15 residues. The CDR3 nucleotides are TGCGCCAGCAGATCGGGAATTGCAACTAATGAAAAACTGTTTTTT. It is translated as CASRSGIATNEKLFF.